What follows is one T cell receptor (beta chain) and its context. This sample was taken from a study of blood T cell repertoires in COVID-19. Study in general: Specimens from acute and convalescent COVID-19 originated in the United States, Italy and Spain. From T cells, B-cell-depleted T cells, or PBMCs came the material, which was cDNA or gDNA.

The CDR3 runs to 14 residues. Per germline, CDR1 ENHRY and CDR2 SYGVKD. Trimming cost V 6 bases and J 1 base, with 10 bases left between them. Under the authors' procedure: Researchers report that nucleated cell counts were estimated from reference gene primer amplification. TCRdb's copy holds only in-frame clones and misses some; the assay was immunoSEQ multiplex PCR. The V and J calls and clone size come from that table; D and trimming were worked out from the DNA. The table shows approximately 350,000 clones, with 65% to 85% occurring only once. Sequenced input: peripheral blood. The chain joins TRBV10-3 to TRBJ1-3, with D perhaps TRBD1 (6 bases). The source of this sequence is a man aged 25-40 years with active or convalescent COVID-19. CDR3 sequence: CAISPDRSGNTIYF. CDR3 bases: TGTGCCATCAGCCCGGACAGATCTGGAAACACCATATATTTT.